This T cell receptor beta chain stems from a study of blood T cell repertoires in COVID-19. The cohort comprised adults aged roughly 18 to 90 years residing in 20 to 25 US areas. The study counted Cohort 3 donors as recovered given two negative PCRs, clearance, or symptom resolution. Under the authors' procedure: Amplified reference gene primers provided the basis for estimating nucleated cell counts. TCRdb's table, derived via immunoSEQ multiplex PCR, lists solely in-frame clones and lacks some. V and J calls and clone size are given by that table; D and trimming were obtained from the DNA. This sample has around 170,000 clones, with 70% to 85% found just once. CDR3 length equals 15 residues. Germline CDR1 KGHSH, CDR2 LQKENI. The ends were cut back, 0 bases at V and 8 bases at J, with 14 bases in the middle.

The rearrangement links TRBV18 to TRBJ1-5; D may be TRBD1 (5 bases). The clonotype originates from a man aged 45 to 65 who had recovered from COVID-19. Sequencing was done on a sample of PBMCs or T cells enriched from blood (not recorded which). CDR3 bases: TGTGCCAGCTCACCACCGGGCAGGATAGGGGAGCCCCAGCATTTT. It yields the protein CASSPPGRIGEPQHF.